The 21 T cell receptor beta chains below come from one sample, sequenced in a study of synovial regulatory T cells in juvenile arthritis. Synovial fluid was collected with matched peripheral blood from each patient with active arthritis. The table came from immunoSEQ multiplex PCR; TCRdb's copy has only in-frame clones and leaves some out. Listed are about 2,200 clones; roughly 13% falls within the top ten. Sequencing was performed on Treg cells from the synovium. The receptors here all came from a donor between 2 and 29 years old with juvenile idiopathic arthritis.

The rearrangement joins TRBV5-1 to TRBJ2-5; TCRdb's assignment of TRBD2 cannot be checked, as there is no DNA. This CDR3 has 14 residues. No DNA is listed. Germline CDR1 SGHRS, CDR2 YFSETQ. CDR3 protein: CASSSGGAGETQYF. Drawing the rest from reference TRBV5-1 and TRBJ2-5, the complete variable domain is KAGVTQTPRYLIKTRGQQVTLSCSPISGHRSVSWYQQTPGQGLQFLFEYFSETQRNKGNFPGRFSGRQFSNSRSEMNVSTLELGDSALYLCASSSGGAGETQYFGPGTRLLVL.

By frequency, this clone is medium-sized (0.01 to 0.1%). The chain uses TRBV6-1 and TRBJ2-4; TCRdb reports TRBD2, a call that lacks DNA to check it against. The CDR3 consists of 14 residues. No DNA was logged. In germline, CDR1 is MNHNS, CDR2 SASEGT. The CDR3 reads CASSATGAKNIQYF.

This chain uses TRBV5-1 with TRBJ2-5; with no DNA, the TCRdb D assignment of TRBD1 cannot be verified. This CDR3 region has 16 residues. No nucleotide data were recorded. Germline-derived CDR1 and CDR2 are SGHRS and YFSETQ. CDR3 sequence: CASSLEGTGEQETQYF.

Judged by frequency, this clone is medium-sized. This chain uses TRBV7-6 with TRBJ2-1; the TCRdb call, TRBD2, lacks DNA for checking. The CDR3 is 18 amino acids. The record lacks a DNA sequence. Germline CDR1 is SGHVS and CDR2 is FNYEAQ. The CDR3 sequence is CASSSPHYPSIAYNEQFF.

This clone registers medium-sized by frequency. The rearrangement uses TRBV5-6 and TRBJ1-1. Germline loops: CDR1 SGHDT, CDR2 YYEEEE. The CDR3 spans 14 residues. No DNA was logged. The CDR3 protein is CASSFVLVNTEAFF. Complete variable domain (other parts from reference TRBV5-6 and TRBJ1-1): DAGVTQSPTHLIKTRGQQVTLRCSPKSGHDTVSWYQQALGQGPQFIFQYYEEEERQRGNFPDRFSGHQFPNYSSELNVNALLLGDSALYLCASSFVLVNTEAFFGQGTRLTVV.

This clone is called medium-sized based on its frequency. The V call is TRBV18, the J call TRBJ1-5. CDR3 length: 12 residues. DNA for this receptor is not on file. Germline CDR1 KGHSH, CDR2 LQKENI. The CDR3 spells CASSRPDQPQHF.

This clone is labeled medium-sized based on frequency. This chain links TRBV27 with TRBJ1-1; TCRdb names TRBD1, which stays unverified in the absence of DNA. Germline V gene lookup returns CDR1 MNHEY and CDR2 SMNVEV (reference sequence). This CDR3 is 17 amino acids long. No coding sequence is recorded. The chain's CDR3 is CASSLYIPQASNTEAFF.

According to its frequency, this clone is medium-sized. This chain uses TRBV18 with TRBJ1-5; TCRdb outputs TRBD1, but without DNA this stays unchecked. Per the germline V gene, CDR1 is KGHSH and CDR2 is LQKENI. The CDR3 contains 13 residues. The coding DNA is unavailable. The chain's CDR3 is CASSPKSGQPQHF.

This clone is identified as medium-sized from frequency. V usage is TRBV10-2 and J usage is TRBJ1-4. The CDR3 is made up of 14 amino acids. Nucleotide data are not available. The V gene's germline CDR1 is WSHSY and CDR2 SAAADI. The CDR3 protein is CASSEPGTGEKLFF.

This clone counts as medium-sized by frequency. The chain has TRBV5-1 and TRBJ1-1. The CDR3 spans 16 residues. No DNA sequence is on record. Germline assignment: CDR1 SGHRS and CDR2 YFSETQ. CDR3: CASSWQGIGENTEAFF.

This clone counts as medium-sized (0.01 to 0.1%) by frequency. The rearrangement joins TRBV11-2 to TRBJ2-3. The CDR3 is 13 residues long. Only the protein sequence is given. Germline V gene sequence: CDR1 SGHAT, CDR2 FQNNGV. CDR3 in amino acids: CASRRPYADTQYF.

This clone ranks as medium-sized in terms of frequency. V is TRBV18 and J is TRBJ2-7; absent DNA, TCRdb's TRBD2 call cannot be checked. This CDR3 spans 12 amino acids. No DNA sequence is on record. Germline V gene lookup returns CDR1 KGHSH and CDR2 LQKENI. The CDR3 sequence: CASSPPGGRLNF.

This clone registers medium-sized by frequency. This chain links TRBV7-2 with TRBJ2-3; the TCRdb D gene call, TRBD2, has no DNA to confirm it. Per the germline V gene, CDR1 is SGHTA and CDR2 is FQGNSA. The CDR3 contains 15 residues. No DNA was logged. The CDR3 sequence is CASSLVATSTDTQYF.

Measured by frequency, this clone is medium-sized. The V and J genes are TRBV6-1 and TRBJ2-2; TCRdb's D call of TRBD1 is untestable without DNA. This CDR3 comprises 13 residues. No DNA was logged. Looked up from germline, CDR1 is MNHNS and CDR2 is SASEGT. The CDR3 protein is CASSVVGSGELFF.

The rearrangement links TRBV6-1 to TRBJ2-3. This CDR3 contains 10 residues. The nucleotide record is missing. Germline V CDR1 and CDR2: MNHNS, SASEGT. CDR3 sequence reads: CASGEDTQYF.

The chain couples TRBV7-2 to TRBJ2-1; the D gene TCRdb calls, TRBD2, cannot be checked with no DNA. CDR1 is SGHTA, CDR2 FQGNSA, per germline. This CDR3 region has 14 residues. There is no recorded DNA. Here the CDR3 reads CASSSRTTYNEQFF.

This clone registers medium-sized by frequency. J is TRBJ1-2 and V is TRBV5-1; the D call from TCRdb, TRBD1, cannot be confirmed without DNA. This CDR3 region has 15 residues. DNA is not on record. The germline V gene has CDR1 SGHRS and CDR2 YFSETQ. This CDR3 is CASSLAAQGSYGYTF.

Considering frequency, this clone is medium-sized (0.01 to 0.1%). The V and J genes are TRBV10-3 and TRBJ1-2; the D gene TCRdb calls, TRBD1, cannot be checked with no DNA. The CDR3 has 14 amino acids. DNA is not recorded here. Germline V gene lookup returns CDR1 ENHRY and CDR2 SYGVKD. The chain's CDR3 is CAISRDRGNYGYTF.

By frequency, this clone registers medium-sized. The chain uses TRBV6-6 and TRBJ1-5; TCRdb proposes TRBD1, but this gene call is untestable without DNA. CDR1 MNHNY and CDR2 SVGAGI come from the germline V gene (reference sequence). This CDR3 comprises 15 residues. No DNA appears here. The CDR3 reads CASSYRDRDNQPQHF.

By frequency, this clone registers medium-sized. CDR3: CASRPWTNTEAFF. V usage is TRBV6-5 and J usage is TRBJ1-1; absent DNA, TCRdb's TRBD1 call cannot be checked. The CDR3 is 13 amino acids. DNA is not recorded here. Germline values: CDR1 MNHEY, CDR2 SVGAGI.

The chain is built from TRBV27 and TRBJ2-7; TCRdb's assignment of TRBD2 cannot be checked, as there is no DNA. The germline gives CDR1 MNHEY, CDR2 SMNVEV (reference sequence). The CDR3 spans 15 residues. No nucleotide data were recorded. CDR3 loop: CASSLSAGNSYEQYF.